Listed below are T cell receptor beta chains from one sample, sequenced in a study of early T cells in non-severe SARS-CoV-2 infection. TCRdb recomputed calls from the 5' RACE reads with MiXCR, one row per CDR3 protein. This table holds around 30,000 distinct CDR3 sequences, about 5.7% found once. What was sequenced was whole blood. Receptors originate from an adult who was a healthcare worker with PCR-confirmed SARS-CoV-2 infection or an uninfected control (not recorded which). Both conserved end residues are part of each CDR3. Each record gives: V gene, clone size, D gene, J gene, CDR3 protein, CDR3 DNA. A D gene is named only where the DNA matches it firmly. Size is omitted from some rows. Given values are once, few, many or a class for expanded clones.

v_gene: TRBV28; abundance: many; d_gene: NA; j_gene: TRBJ1-2; CDR3aa: CASKSLNSGTDNYGYTF; CDR3nt: TGTGCCAGCAAGTCCCTTAATTCCGGGACTGACAACTATGGCTACACCTTC
v_gene: TRBV28; abundance: NA; d_gene: NA; j_gene: TRBJ2-1; CDR3aa: CASSLSTGYNEQFF; CDR3nt: TGTGCCAGCAGTTTATCTACAGGGTACAATGAGCAGTTCTTC
v_gene: TRBV5-1; abundance: many; d_gene: TRBD1; j_gene: TRBJ2-6; CDR3aa: CASSLGTGSSGANVLTF; CDR3nt: TGCGCCAGCAGCTTGGGGACAGGGAGCTCTGGGGCCAACGTCCTGACTTTC
v_gene: TRBV30; abundance: NA; d_gene: NA; j_gene: TRBJ1-5; CDR3aa: CAWSVTNQPQHF; CDR3nt: TGTGCCTGGAGTGTAACGAATCAGCCCCAGCATTTT
v_gene: TRBV7-8; abundance: many; d_gene: NA; j_gene: TRBJ1-2; CDR3aa: CASSLEGLGAMYGYTF; CDR3nt: TGTGCCAGCAGCTTAGAGGGTTTAGGGGCAATGTATGGCTACACCTTC
v_gene: TRBV7-3; abundance: many; d_gene: TRBD1; j_gene: TRBJ1-6; CDR3aa: CASSLRGQHNSPLHF; CDR3nt: TGTGCCAGCAGCTTAAGGGGACAGCATAATTCACCCCTCCACTTT
v_gene: TRBV7-2; abundance: many; d_gene: NA; j_gene: TRBJ2-2; CDR3aa: CASSGRVHGELFF; CDR3nt: TGTGCCAGCAGCGGCAGGGTGCACGGGGAGCTGTTTTTT
v_gene: TRBV28; abundance: few; d_gene: TRBD1; j_gene: TRBJ1-6; CDR3aa: CASSVGQGNSPLHF; CDR3nt: TGTGCCAGCAGTGTCGGACAGGGTAATTCACCCCTCCACTTT
v_gene: TRBV12-3/TRBV12-4; abundance: NA; d_gene: NA; j_gene: TRBJ2-2; CDR3aa: CASSKIGEGGELFF; CDR3nt: TGTGCCAGTTCGAAGATCGGAGAGGGCGGGGAGCTGTTTTTT
v_gene: TRBV4-1; abundance: NA; d_gene: NA; j_gene: TRBJ2-1; CDR3aa: CASSQQTLSSYNEQFF; CDR3nt: TGCGCCAGCAGCCAACAGACTCTTTCCTCCTACAATGAGCAGTTCTTC
v_gene: TRBV9; abundance: NA; d_gene: NA; j_gene: TRBJ2-3; CDR3aa: CASSVGPGVGTDTQYF; CDR3nt: TGTGCCAGCAGCGTAGGCCCAGGAGTGGGCACAGATACGCAGTATTTT
v_gene: TRBV20-1; abundance: few; d_gene: TRBD1; j_gene: TRBJ1-1; CDR3aa: CSADRGTEAFF; CDR3nt: TGCAGTGCGGACAGGGGCACTGAAGCTTTCTTT
v_gene: TRBV6-6; abundance: NA; d_gene: TRBD1; j_gene: TRBJ2-1; CDR3aa: CAARKRGPTYDEQFF; CDR3nt: TGTGCCGCGCGAAAGAGGGGGCCCACTTATGATGAGCAGTTCTTC
v_gene: TRBV7-6; abundance: many; d_gene: NA; j_gene: TRBJ2-1; CDR3aa: CASSSGSSSYNEQFF; CDR3nt: TGTGCCAGCAGCTCGGGGAGCAGCTCCTACAATGAGCAGTTCTTC
v_gene: TRBV28; abundance: NA; d_gene: NA; j_gene: TRBJ2-7; CDR3aa: CASTDLYEQYF; CDR3nt: TGTGCCAGCACCGACTTATACGAGCAGTACTTC
v_gene: TRBV12-3/TRBV12-4; abundance: NA; d_gene: TRBD2; j_gene: TRBJ2-3; CDR3aa: CASTPGLRVDTQYF; CDR3nt: TGTGCCAGCACCCCGGGACTAAGGGTAGATACGCAGTATTTT